This is a list of T cell receptor beta chains from one sample in a study of vaccination and CD4 T cells after COVID-19. TCRdb fed the PCR reads into MiXCR, producing one record per CDR3 protein. The sample consists of around 10,000 distinct CDR3 sequences, 40% to 50% of them appearing once. Which antigens these TCRs recognize remains unknown. Sequencing was carried out using CD4+ T cells from blood, cultured in vitro. The receptors were sampled from a human donor who had recovered from COVID-19. The CDR3 runs from the conserved cysteine through the conserved F or W. Each record gives: D gene, clone size, CDR3 length, J gene, V gene, CDR3 DNA, CDR3 protein. D genes are given only for firm matches. Not every row has a clone size; where given, it reads once, few, many or a size class.

D: TRBD2; size: .; length: 17; J: TRBJ2-1; V: TRBV5-1; DNA: TGCGCCAGCAGCTTGGCCGCAGGAAGACTAGCGGGGTATGAGCAGTTCTTC; CDR3: CASSLAAGRLAGYEQFF
D: .; size: .; length: 16; J: TRBJ1-1; V: TRBV6-4; DNA: TGTGCCAGCAGTGTCTCGGCCCAATTCATGAACACTGAAGCTTTCTTT; CDR3: CASSVSAQFMNTEAFF
D: .; size: few; length: 18; J: TRBJ2-7; V: TRBV21-1; DNA: TGTGCCAGCTCCTACACTTCTATGGGGGGACCCCAAAAAGTCGGGCAGTACTTC; CDR3: CASSYTSMGGPQKVGQYF
D: .; size: .; length: 12; J: TRBJ2-4; V: TRBV12-3/TRBV12-4; DNA: TGTGCCAGCAGGCCGCATTCAAACATTCAGTACTTC; CDR3: CASRPHSNIQYF
D: .; size: few; length: 11; J: TRBJ2-5; V: TRBV7-2; DNA: TGTGCCAGCAGCTTACTTGAGACCCAGTACTTC; CDR3: CASSLLETQYF
D: .; size: .; length: 16; J: TRBJ2-2; V: TRBV7-2; DNA: TGTGCCAGCCCCCCCGTTAGGACAGAGAACACCGGGGAGCTGTTTTTT; CDR3: CASPPVRTENTGELFF
D: .; size: few; length: 13; J: TRBJ1-2; V: TRBV30; DNA: TGTGCCTGGAGTGTTCTACACCGAGGAGGCTACACCTTC; CDR3: CAWSVLHRGGYTF
D: .; size: .; length: 12; J: TRBJ1-2; V: TRBV7-8; DNA: TGTGCCAGCAGCCCGGTTGGGGGAGGCTACACCTTC; CDR3: CASSPVGGGYTF
D: .; size: .; length: 12; J: TRBJ2-3; V: TRBV7-9; DNA: TGTGCCAGCAGCTTGGTCGTGGGTCAACGCGATTTT; CDR3: CASSLVVGQRDF
D: .; size: .; length: 13; J: TRBJ1-2; V: TRBV12-3/TRBV12-4; DNA: TGTGCCAGCAGGGGGGACAAAGGGAGCGGCTACACCTTC; CDR3: CASRGDKGSGYTF
D: .; size: medium-sized; length: 17; J: TRBJ1-6; V: TRBV10-3; DNA: TGTGCCATCAGTGAGTCGTATGGTCAGCCCCAGGGTTCACCCCTCCACTTT; CDR3: CAISESYGQPQGSPLHF
D: .; size: .; length: 14; J: TRBJ2-3; V: TRBV5-5; DNA: TGTGCCAGCAGACAGACCCTAAGAGAAGATACGCAGTATTTT; CDR3: CASRQTLREDTQYF
D: .; size: few; length: 14; J: TRBJ2-5; V: TRBV24-1; DNA: TGTGCCACCAGTGGATCAGGGGCCCAAGAGACCCAGTACTTC; CDR3: CATSGSGAQETQYF
D: TRBD1; size: .; length: 15; J: TRBJ2-5; V: TRBV5-1; DNA: TGCGCCAGCAGCCCCGGTGACAGGGGGCTAGAGACCCAGTACTTC; CDR3: CASSPGDRGLETQYF
D: .; size: few; length: 13; J: TRBJ1-1; V: TRBV12-3/TRBV12-4; DNA: TGTGCCAGCAGTTTAGGGGCCTCCCTTGAAGCTTTCTTT; CDR3: CASSLGASLEAFF
D: TRBD1; size: few; length: 17; J: TRBJ1-2; V: TRBV7-2; DNA: TGTGCCAGCAGCTCCAATTCGAAAGGGGGCCGGGGCTATGGCTACACCTTC; CDR3: CASSSNSKGGRGYGYTF
D: TRBD1; size: .; length: 17; J: TRBJ1-2; V: TRBV4-1; DNA: TGCGCCAGCAGCCGGCCGGGACAGACTTTTTCTAACTATGGCTACACCTTC; CDR3: CASSRPGQTFSNYGYTF
D: TRBD1; size: .; length: 18; J: TRBJ2-6; V: TRBV11-3; DNA: TGTGCCAGCCGAAAGATCCGGGACAGGGTAACAGGGGCCAACGTCCTGACTTTC; CDR3: CASRKIRDRVTGANVLTF
D: .; size: few; length: 15; J: TRBJ2-5; V: TRBV25-1; DNA: TGTGCCAGCCATGGGATTATCGGACCACAAGAGACCCAGTACTTC; CDR3: CASHGIIGPQETQYF
D: .; size: .; length: 18; J: TRBJ1-1; V: TRBV11-3; DNA: TGTGCCAGCAGCTCGCACGGATGGACAGTCAACATGAACACTGAAGCTTTCTTT; CDR3: CASSSHGWTVNMNTEAFF
D: TRBD1; size: .; length: 14; J: TRBJ1-2; V: TRBV7-2; DNA: TGTGCCAGCAGCTTTGGGACAGGTTCCAATGGCTACACCTTC; CDR3: CASSFGTGSNGYTF
D: .; size: .; length: 14; J: TRBJ2-3; V: TRBV5-4; DNA: TGTGCCAGCAGCTTAGGGGGGGGCACAGATACGCAGTATTTT; CDR3: CASSLGGGTDTQYF
D: .; size: few; length: 14; J: TRBJ1-5; V: TRBV7-2; DNA: TGTGCCAGCAGCTTGCAGGCTTCCAATCAGCCCCAGCATTTT; CDR3: CASSLQASNQPQHF
D: .; size: few; length: 14; J: TRBJ1-6; V: TRBV27; DNA: TGTGCCAGCAGTTTCCAAAGACCTAATTCACCCCTCCACTTT; CDR3: CASSFQRPNSPLHF
D: TRBD2; size: .; length: 17; J: TRBJ2-7; V: TRBV6-1; DNA: TGTGCCAGCAGTGAAGTGCCTAGCGGGGGGGCGGCCTACGAGCAGTACTTC; CDR3: CASSEVPSGGAAYEQYF
D: TRBD2; size: .; length: 19; J: TRBJ2-5; V: TRBV6-5; DNA: TGTGCCAGCAGTTACCTCGCCATTACTAGCGGGGGTTTTCAAGAGACCCAGTACTTC; CDR3: CASSYLAITSGGFQETQYF
D: .; size: few; length: 13; J: TRBJ2-2; V: TRBV30; DNA: TGTGCCTGGAGTGTACGACACACCGGGGAGCTGTTTTTT; CDR3: CAWSVRHTGELFF
D: .; size: .; length: 14; J: TRBJ1-2; V: TRBV5-5; DNA: TGTGCCAGCAGCTTGGCCCCCGACGGTTATGGCTACACCTTC; CDR3: CASSLAPDGYGYTF
D: .; size: few; length: 13; J: TRBJ1-2; V: TRBV7-2; DNA: TGTGCCAGCACCGATGGGGGAAACTATGGCTACACCTTC; CDR3: CASTDGGNYGYTF
D: .; size: once; length: 15; J: TRBJ1-1; V: TRBV24-1; DNA: TGTGCCACCTCCGGGGGAGGATCGCGGTCTGGTGAAGCTTTCTTT; CDR3: CATSGGGSRSGEAFF
D: TRBD1; size: .; length: 14; J: TRBJ1-5; V: TRBV10-3; DNA: TGTGCCATCAGTGAGACAGGGGGCGTGCAGCCCCAGCATTTT; CDR3: CAISETGGVQPQHF
D: .; size: once; length: 17; J: TRBJ1-5; V: TRBV10-2; DNA: TGCGCCAGCAGTGAGTCGACAATCACAGGGAACGATCAGCCCCAGCATTTT; CDR3: CASSESTITGNDQPQHF
D: .; size: .; length: 15; J: TRBJ2-1; V: TRBV7-8; DNA: TGTGCCAGCAGCTTAGCGTCAGGGGCGAGGGATGAGCAGTTCTTC; CDR3: CASSLASGARDEQFF
D: .; size: .; length: 13; J: TRBJ1-2; V: TRBV7-2; DNA: TGTGCCAGCAGTCCTGACGTTGGCTATGGCTACACCTTC; CDR3: CASSPDVGYGYTF